This entry lists 5 T cell receptor beta chains sequenced from one sample in a study of OX40 agonist ivuxolimab in advanced cancers. Produced via immunoSEQ multiplex PCR; TCRdb's table is partial and in-frame only. The sample includes about 80,000 clones, around 85% of them seen just once. Sequencing used CD4+ or CD8+ T cells sorted from blood, obtained in a trial of the OX40 agonist ivuxolimab. These receptor sequences come from an adult with an advanced solid tumor such as melanoma, head and neck, liver or kidney cancer.

This clone occurred once. The CDR3 spells CASSFSTDTQYF. The CDR3 DNA reads TGCGCCAGCAGCTTCAGCACAGATACGCAGTATTTT. The chain links TRBV5-1 to TRBJ2-3; no definite D call. Trimming stripped 2 bases from V and 0 bases from J, with 1 base between. The CDR3 has 12 amino acids. Germline V lookup: CDR1 SGHRS, CDR2 YFSETQ.

The chain combines TRBV5-4 with TRBJ1-2; D possibly corresponds to TRBD1 (5 bases). The V gene's germline CDR1 is SGHNT and CDR2 YYREEE (reference sequence). This CDR3 comprises 16 residues. V dropped 4 bases and J dropped 13 bases, with 29 bases sitting between them. The CDR3 loop is CASSQDDGEGVLFCTF. In nucleotides, the CDR3 is TGTGCCAGCAGCCAAGATGATGGGGAAGGGGTCCTCTTTTGCACCTTC. The full variable domain, rest sourced from reference TRBV5-4 and TRBJ1-2, is ETGVTQSPTHLIKTRGQQVTLRCSSQSGHNTVSWYQQALGQGPQFIFQYYREEENGRGNFPPRFSGLQFPNYSSELNVNALELDDSALYLCASSQDDGEGVLFCTFGSGTRLTVV.

Concerning this clone: Its ends do not fully match the called genes, so a read error is possible. J is TRBJ1-1 and V is TRBV6-5; D is undetermined. The V gene's germline CDR1 is MNHEY and CDR2 SVGAGI. There are 14 residues in the CDR3. DNA of the CDR3: TGTACCAGCAGTTACGCGGGTGGTGAGGCTGAAGCTTTCTTT. Amino acids: CTSSYAGGEAEAFF.

The CDR3 is CASFRDRDSYEQYF. Here the CDR3 DNA reads TGTGCCAGCTTCCGGGACAGGGATAGCTACGAGCAGTACTTC. This chain links TRBV18 with TRBJ2-7, with 9 bases fitting TRBD1. The CDR3 is made up of 14 amino acids. V lost 7 bases and J lost 3; bases outside the gene matches: 7. Germline V gives CDR1 KGHSH, CDR2 LQKENI. The variable domain in full, with the rest retrieved from reference TRBV18 and TRBJ2-7, is NAGVMQNPRHLVRRRGQEARLRCSPMKGHSHVYWYRQLPEEGLKFMVYLQKENIIDESGMPKERFSAEFPKEGPSILRIQQVVRGDSAAYFCASFRDRDSYEQYFGPGTRLTVT.

CDR3 in DNA: TGTGCCAGCAGCCAAAGCGGGAGGGCCACAGAGACCCAGTACTTC. Its protein product is CASSQSGRATETQYF. V usage is TRBV14 and J usage is TRBJ2-5, with 10 nucleotides matching TRBD2. CDR3 size: 15 residues. Trimming removed 2 bases from V and 4 bases from J; junction bases left unmatched: 4. Germline V gives CDR1 SGHDN, CDR2 FVKESK.